The clone carrying this T cell receptor beta chain was recorded many times. CDR1 and CDR2 from the germline V gene are KGHDR and SFDVKD. This CDR3 is 16 amino acids long. The V end was cut by 4 bases, the J end by 5 bases, with 19 bases between. TCRdb reanalysed the RT-PCR reads using MiXCR and keeps one entry per CDR3 protein. The sample includes about 700,000 distinct CDR3 sequences, 13% to 15% of them seen just once. The sequencing sample was made of memory CD4+ T cells from blood. This clonotype was obtained from a female donor in good health, serving as a healthy control. This chain links TRBV24-1 with TRBJ2-5, with D possibly being TRBD2 (5 bases). The CDR3 spells CATSDRQPGRRETQYF. In DNA, the CDR3 is TGTGCCACCAGTGACCGACAACCGGGGAGAAGGGAGACCCAGTACTTC.